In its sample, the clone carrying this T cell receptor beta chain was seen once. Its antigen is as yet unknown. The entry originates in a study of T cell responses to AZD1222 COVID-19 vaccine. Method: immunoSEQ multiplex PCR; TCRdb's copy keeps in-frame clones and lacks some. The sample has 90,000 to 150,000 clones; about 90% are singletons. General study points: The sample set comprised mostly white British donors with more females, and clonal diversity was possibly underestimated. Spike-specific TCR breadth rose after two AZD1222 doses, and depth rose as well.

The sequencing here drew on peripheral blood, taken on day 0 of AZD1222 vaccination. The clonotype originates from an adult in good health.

The CDR3, as DNA: TGCGCCAGCAGGCGAGGACTAGCTCAAGAGACCCAGTACTTC. It codes for CASRRGLAQETQYF. The gene calls are TRBV10-2 and TRBJ2-5, with 8 bases matching TRBD2. Trimming took 6 bases from V and 2 from J; bases not matched to a gene: 5. This CDR3 has 14 residues. Looked up from germline, CDR1 is WSHSY and CDR2 is SAAADI.